This entry lists 19 T cell receptor beta chains sequenced from one sample in a study of identical twins. TCRdb analysed the 5' RACE reads with MiXCR anew, one entry per CDR3 protein. The repertoire consists of under 900,000 distinct CDR3 sequences, with 9% to 15% occurring once and the leading ten covering about 1.6%. This sample also appeared in a second study, on yellow fever vaccine responses in identical twins.

Sequenced input: PBMCs. The source is a woman younger than 30 in good health.

This sequence joins TRBV18 and TRBJ2-1, with TRBD2 as a possible D gene (7 bases). Trimming removed 3 bases from V and 2 bases from J, with 11 bases in between. This CDR3 is built from 15 residues. The V gene's germline CDR1 is KGHSH and CDR2 LQKENI. The CDR3 DNA reads as TGTGCCAGCTCACCCCGGGGGGCGACCTACAATGAGCAGTTCTTC. It is translated as CASSPRGATYNEQFF.

The rearrangement joins TRBV12-3 or TRBV12-4 to TRBJ2-3, with D unresolved. The V gene lost 1 base and the J gene lost 2 bases, with 10 bases spanning the gap. The CDR3 consists of 15 residues. The CDR3 spells CASSLEATATDTQYF. The CDR3 region has the DNA TGTGCCAGCAGTTTAGAGGCGACCGCCACAGATACGCAGTATTTT.

V gene TRBV5-1 combines with J gene TRBJ1-2; possibly TRBD1 for D (6 bases). Looked up from germline, CDR1 is SGHRS and CDR2 is YFSETQ. The CDR3 totals 13 residues. The V gene lost 5 bases and the J gene lost 6 bases, with 14 bases spanning the gap. In DNA form, the CDR3 reads TGCGCCAGCAGGACCCCAGGGGTCAATGGCTACACCTTC. Its protein product is CASRTPGVNGYTF.

The sample holds a few counts of this clonotype. V is TRBV12-3 or TRBV12-4 and J is TRBJ2-7; the D gene is possibly TRBD1 (6 bases). The CDR3 sequence is 12 residues long. V shed 6 bases and J shed 7 bases, with 13 bases lying between them. In nucleotides, the CDR3 is TGTGCCAGCAGACCCGGGACACTTGAGCAGTACTTC. Translation: CASRPGTLEQYF.

This clonotype was picked up a small number of times. This chain joins TRBV7-2 and TRBJ2-2; D remains ambiguous. CDR3 length equals 16 residues. The germline CDR1 and CDR2 sequences are SGHTA and FQGNSA. V lost 6 bases and J 2 bases, leaving 16 bases between the germline ends. The CDR3 DNA sequence: TGTGCCAGCAGTTACGGACGGATTAGAAACACCGGGGAGCTGTTTTTT. It codes for CASSYGRIRNTGELFF. Supplemented by reference TRBV7-2 and TRBJ2-2, the full variable domain reads GAGVSQSPSNKVTEKGKDVELRCDPISGHTALYWYRQSLGQGLEFLIYFQGNSAPDKSGLPSDRFSAERTGGSVSTLTIQRTQQEDSAVYLCASSYGRIRNTGELFFGEGSRLTVL.

V gene TRBV12-3 or TRBV12-4 combines with J gene TRBJ2-4; 8 nucleotides align to TRBD2. With 1 base clipped from V and 6 bases from J, the junction kept 5 bases outside the gene matches. The CDR3 runs to 15 residues. The CDR3 region is CASSLGAGGGNIQYF. CDR3 bases: TGTGCCAGCAGTTTAGGGGCGGGGGGCGGAAACATTCAGTACTTC.

This clonotype has only a few counts. The CDR3 loop reads CASSLVAGSEQYV. In DNA form, the CDR3 reads TGTGCCAGCAGCTTAGTGGCAGGGAGCGAGCAGTACGTC. The V gene is TRBV11-2, the J gene TRBJ2-7, with D perhaps being TRBD1 or TRBD2 (5 bases each). Germline V CDR1 and CDR2: SGHAT, FQNNGV. V was pared by 1 base and J by 6 bases, with 10 bases between. This CDR3 is built from 13 residues.

This clonotype was seen a handful of times. The rearrangement uses TRBV12-3 or TRBV12-4 and TRBJ2-7; tentatively, D is TRBD2 (5 bases). V gave up 7 bases and J gave up 4 bases, with 8 bases separating them. The CDR3 has 11 amino acids. The CDR3 loop is CASMRTYEQYV. The CDR3 DNA follows: TGTGCCAGCATGAGGACTTACGAGCAGTACGTC.

This clonotype occurred a few times. The chain uses TRBV4-1 and TRBJ2-2; 10 positions match TRBD2. Germline trimming cut 4 bases from V and 2 bases from J; bases unmatched to any gene: 4. CDR1 and CDR2 (germline): MGHRA, YSYEKL. CDR3 length equals 16 residues. The DNA of the CDR3 is TGCGCCAGCAGCCCATGGACTAGCGGTAACACCGGGGAGCTGTTTTTT. This encodes CASSPWTSGNTGELFF.

This clonotype was detected a few times. The gene calls are TRBV20-1 and TRBJ1-2; maybe TRBD1 (6 bases). Trimming removed 7 bases at V and 5 bases at J, with 14 bases between. Germline V gene lookup returns CDR1 DFQATT and CDR2 SNEGSKA (reference sequence). The CDR3 runs to 12 residues. The CDR3 DNA is TGCAGTGTTAACGACAGGATGTATGGCTACACCTTC. It yields the protein CSVNDRMYGYTF.

The V and J genes are TRBV5-1 and TRBJ1-5, with TRBD1 matching 10 bases. The length of the CDR3 is 14 residues. With V trimmed by 7 bases and J by 4 bases, 5 bases remained unmatched. The germline V gene encodes CDR1 SGHRS and CDR2 YFSETQ. The chain's CDR3 is CASAPGQGNQPQHF. The DNA for the CDR3 is TGCGCCAGCGCCCCGGGACAGGGGAATCAGCCCCAGCATTTT.

This sequence joins TRBV19 and TRBJ2-7, with 7 bases matching TRBD2. The CDR3 has 15 residues. The V segment lost 5 bases and the J segment 3 bases; nucleotides outside the gene matches: 10. Per germline, CDR1 LNHDA and CDR2 SQIVND (reference sequence). The CDR3, as DNA: TGTGCCAGTAGTGTGTCAGAGACTAGCCGCTACGAGCAGTACTTC. Translating it yields CASSVSETSRYEQYF.

This clonotype was detected a few times. The chain carries TRBV7-2 and TRBJ2-2; TRBD1 aligns across 7 bases. V shed 1 base, J shed 4 bases, and the junction held 3 bases outside the gene matches. The CDR3 has 15 residues. In germline, CDR1 is SGHTA, CDR2 FQGNSA. The CDR3, as DNA: TGTGCCAGCAGCTTAGTCGGGACAGCCACCGGGGAGCTGTTTTTT. Amino acid sequence: CASSLVGTATGELFF.

The chain carries TRBV29-1 and TRBJ2-3; D is ambiguous. V was pared by 3 bases and J by 2 bases, with 6 bases between. The CDR3 length is 12 residues. Germline-derived CDR1 and CDR2 are SQVTM and ANQGSEA. The CDR3 protein is CSVDGNTDTQYF. CDR3 DNA: TGCAGCGTTGACGGCAACACAGATACGCAGTATTTT.

The gene calls are TRBV12-5 and TRBJ2-3, with TRBD2 matching over 12 bases. The CDR3 runs 15 residues. CDR1 is LGHNT, CDR2 FRNRAP, per germline. V trimming: 8 bases; J trimming: 2 bases; junction bases outside the gene matches: 5. The CDR3 loop reads CASSRLAGVTDTQYF. CDR3 DNA: TGTGCTAGTTCTCGACTAGCGGGGGTCACAGATACGCAGTATTTT.

The chain recombines TRBV28 with TRBJ2-3; D is perhaps TRBD1 (6 bases). The V gene lost 6 bases and the J gene lost 2 bases, with 18 bases spanning the gap. Germline-derived CDR1 and CDR2 are MDHEN and SYDVKM. CDR3 length: 16 residues. The CDR3 region is CASSSPGEGVTDTQYF. The CDR3 bases are TGTGCCAGCAGCTCGCCCGGCGAGGGGGTCACAGATACGCAGTATTTT. Filled out from reference TRBV28 and TRBJ2-3, the complete variable domain reads DVKVTQSSRYLVKRTGEKVFLECVQDMDHENMFWYRQDPGLGLRLIYFSYDVKMKEKGDIPEGYSVSREKKERFSLILESASTNQTSMYLCASSSPGEGVTDTQYFGPGTRLTVL.

The genes are TRBV7-9 and TRBJ2-5; D gene unclear. Trimming shortened V by 5 bases and J by 0 bases, and 7 bases separated the two germline ends. Germline V gives CDR1 SEHNR, CDR2 FQNEAQ (reference sequence). The CDR3 has 13 amino acids. The CDR3 DNA sequence: TGTGCCAGCAGCCAAGACTACCAAGAGACCCAGTACTTC. It encodes CASSQDYQETQYF.

The CDR3 nucleotides read TGTGCCAGCAGCTCTACCGGGACAGGGGGGGTTAGCAATCAGCCCCAGCATTTT. Translating gives CASSSTGTGGVSNQPQHF. The V call is TRBV5-5, the J call TRBJ1-5; 11 bases fit TRBD1. V dropped 3 bases and J dropped 0; count of bases not matched to a gene: 8. Per the germline V gene, CDR1 is SGHKS and CDR2 is YYEKEE (reference sequence). This CDR3 is 18 amino acids long.

The chain uses TRBV10-3 and TRBJ2-3; D is unresolved. CDR3 size: 13 residues. Germline V gene sequence: CDR1 ENHRY, CDR2 SYGVKD. Trimming removed 3 bases at V and 0 bases at J, with 4 bases between. The CDR3 bases are TGTGCCATCAGTGATACTAGCACAGATACGCAGTATTTT. This codes for CAISDTSTDTQYF.